This TCR beta chain was captured by sequencing in a study of graft-versus-host responses after intestinal transplantation. The study, taken as a whole, reports: There was an association between peak levels of circulating GvH clones and early post-transplant HvG declines. Researchers found GvH clones in recipient marrow, and some showed up first in ileum or blood. Some patients had graft-donor T cell macrochimerism, and their allografts showed high graft-versus-host to host-versus-graft clonal ratios.

The table came from immunoSEQ multiplex PCR; TCRdb's copy has only in-frame clones and leaves some out. This sample has about 92,000 clones, with 83% found just once. In regard to this clone: What it recognizes is unknown.

The receptor was derived from a human donor who received an intestinal transplant. The specimen was unstimulated CD8+ T cells sorted from spleen or lymph node cells, collected before intestinal transplant.

CDR3: CASSLAGGNTGELFF. DNA for the CDR3: TGTGCCAGCAGCTTGGCGGGGGGGAACACCGGGGAGCTGTTTTTT. This rearrangement joins TRBV5-4 to TRBJ2-2, with TRBD2 identical over 7 bases. The J segment lost 1 base and the V segment lost 0 bases, leaving 0 bases of the junction unmatched. This CDR3 has 15 amino acids. The germline V gene has CDR1 SGHNT and CDR2 YYREEE (reference sequence).